The source of this TCR beta chain is a study of OX40 agonist ivuxolimab in advanced cancers. Study context: While on treatment, patients had intravenous ivuxolimab at 0.01 to 10 mg/kg every 2 weeks. Having had anti-PD-1, anti-PD-L1 or anti-CTLA-4 therapy before was allowed, and roughly 38% had some. Study-wide points: Relative to CD4+ cells, CD8+ T cells on average had more expanded clones. Low clonal expansion, among the lowest seen, marked partial responders at 0.1-3.0 mg/kg.

For this clone: Its antigen is not known.

TCRdb's table, derived via immunoSEQ multiplex PCR, lists solely in-frame clones and lacks some. The table records roughly 86,000 clones, 85% to 90% of them present only once. Germline-derived CDR1 and CDR2 are GTSNPN and SVGIG (reference sequence). Unmatched junction bases numbered 18, after V lost 8 bases and J lost 11 bases. This CDR3 is built from 14 residues. The sequence came from an adult with an advanced solid tumor such as melanoma, head and neck, liver or kidney cancer. The starting material was CD4+ or CD8+ T cells sorted from blood, obtained in a trial of the OX40 agonist ivuxolimab. This chain links TRBV30 with TRBJ2-5; 9 bases are shared with TRBD1. DNA of the CDR3: TGTGCCCAGAAGCCGGGACAGGGAGTCGTAGAGCAGTACTTC. Translating it yields CAQKPGQGVVEQYF.